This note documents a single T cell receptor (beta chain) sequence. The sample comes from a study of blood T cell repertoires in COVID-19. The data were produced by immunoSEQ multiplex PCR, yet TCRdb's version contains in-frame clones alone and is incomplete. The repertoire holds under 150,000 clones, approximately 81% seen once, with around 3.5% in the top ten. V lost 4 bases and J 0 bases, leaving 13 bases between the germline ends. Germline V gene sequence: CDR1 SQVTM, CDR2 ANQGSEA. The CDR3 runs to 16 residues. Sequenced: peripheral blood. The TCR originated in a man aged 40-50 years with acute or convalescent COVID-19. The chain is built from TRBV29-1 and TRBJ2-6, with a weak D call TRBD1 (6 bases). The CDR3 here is CSVVFGQPSGANVLTF. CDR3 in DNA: TGCAGCGTTGTATTCGGACAGCCCTCTGGGGCCAACGTCCTGACTTTC. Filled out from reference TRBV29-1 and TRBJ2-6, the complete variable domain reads SAVISQKPSRDICQRGTSLTIQCQVDSQVTMMFWYRQQPGQSLTLIATANQGSEATYESGFVIDKFPISRPNLTFSTLTVSNMSPEDSSIYLCSVVFGQPSGANVLTFGAGSRLTVL.